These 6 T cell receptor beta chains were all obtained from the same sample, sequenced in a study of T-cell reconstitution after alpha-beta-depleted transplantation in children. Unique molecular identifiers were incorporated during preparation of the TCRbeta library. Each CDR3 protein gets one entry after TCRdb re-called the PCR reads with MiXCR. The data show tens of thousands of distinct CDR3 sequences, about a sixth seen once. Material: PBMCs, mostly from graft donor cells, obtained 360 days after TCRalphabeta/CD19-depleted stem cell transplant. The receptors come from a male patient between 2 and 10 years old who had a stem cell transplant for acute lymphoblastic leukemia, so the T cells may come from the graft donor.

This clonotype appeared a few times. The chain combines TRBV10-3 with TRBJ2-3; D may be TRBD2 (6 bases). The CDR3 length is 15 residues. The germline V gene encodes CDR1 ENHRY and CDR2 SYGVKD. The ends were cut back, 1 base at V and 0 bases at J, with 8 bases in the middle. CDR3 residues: CAISEWGTSTDTQYF. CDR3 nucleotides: TGTGCCATCAGTGAGTGGGGGACTAGCACAGATACGCAGTATTTT.

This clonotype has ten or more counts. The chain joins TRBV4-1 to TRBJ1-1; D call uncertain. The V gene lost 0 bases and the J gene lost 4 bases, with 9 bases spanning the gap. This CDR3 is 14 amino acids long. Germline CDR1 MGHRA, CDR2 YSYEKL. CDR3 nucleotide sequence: TGCGCCAGCAGCCAAGAGGTGGTGGTCACTGAAGCTTTCTTT. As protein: CASSQEVVVTEAFF.

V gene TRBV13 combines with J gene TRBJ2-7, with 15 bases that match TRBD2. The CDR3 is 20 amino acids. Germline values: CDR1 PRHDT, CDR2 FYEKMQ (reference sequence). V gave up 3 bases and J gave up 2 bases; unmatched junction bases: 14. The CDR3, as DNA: TGTGCCAGCAGCTTGACCTGGGGACTAGCGGGAGGACCCATGACCTACGAGCAGTACTTC. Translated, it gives CASSLTWGLAGGPMTYEQYF.

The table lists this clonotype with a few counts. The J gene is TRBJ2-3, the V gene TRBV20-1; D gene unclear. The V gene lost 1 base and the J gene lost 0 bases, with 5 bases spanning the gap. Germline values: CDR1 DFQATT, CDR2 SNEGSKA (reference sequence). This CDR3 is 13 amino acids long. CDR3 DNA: TGCAGTGCTAGAGCCCCTAGCACAGATACGCAGTATTTT. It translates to CSARAPSTDTQYF.

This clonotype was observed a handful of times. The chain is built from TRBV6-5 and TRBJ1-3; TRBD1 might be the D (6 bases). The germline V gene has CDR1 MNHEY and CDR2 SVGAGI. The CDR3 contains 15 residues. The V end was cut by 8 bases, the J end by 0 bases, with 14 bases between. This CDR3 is CASRHRVVSGNTIYF. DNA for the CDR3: TGTGCCAGCCGGCACAGGGTCGTCTCTGGAAACACCATATATTTT.

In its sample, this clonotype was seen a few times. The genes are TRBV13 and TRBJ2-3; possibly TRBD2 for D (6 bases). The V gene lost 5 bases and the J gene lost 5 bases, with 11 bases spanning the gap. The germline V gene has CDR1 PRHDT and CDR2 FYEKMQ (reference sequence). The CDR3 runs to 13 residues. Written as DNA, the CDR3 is TGTGCCAGCAGCCCCCAAGCGGGAGATACGCAGTATTTT. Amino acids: CASSPQAGDTQYF. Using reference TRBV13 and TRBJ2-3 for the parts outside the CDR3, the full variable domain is AAGVIQSPRHLIKEKRETATLKCYPIPRHDTVYWYQQGPGQDPQFLISFYEKMQSDKGSIPDRFSAQQFSDYHSELNMSSLELGDSALYFCASSPQAGDTQYFGPGTRLTVL.